This T cell receptor beta chain was sequenced during a study of cytomegalovirus exposure and HLA in healthy donors. The study, taken as a whole, reports: TCR beta chains numbering more than 150 were designated cytomegalovirus-associated.

The CDR3 has 14 amino acids. The V gene end was trimmed by 8 bases and the J gene end by 5 bases; junction bases not matched to a gene: 9. Per the germline V gene, CDR1 is ENHRY and CDR2 is SYGVKD. Concerning this clone itself: What it recognizes is unknown.

Clones were read by immunoSEQ multiplex PCR, and TCRdb kept only the in-frame ones, dropping some. The sample comprises 250,000 to 300,000 clones, about 86% of which are singletons, and 1% rests with the top ten. V usage is TRBV10-3 and J usage is TRBJ2-7; 10 positions match TRBD2. Sequenced: PBMCs. This clonotype was sampled from a woman aged 18-29 years in good health and CMV-seronegative. The CDR3 loop is CAIGASGSRHEQYF. The CDR3 nucleotides read TGTGCCATCGGTGCTAGCGGGAGCCGGCACGAGCAGTACTTC.